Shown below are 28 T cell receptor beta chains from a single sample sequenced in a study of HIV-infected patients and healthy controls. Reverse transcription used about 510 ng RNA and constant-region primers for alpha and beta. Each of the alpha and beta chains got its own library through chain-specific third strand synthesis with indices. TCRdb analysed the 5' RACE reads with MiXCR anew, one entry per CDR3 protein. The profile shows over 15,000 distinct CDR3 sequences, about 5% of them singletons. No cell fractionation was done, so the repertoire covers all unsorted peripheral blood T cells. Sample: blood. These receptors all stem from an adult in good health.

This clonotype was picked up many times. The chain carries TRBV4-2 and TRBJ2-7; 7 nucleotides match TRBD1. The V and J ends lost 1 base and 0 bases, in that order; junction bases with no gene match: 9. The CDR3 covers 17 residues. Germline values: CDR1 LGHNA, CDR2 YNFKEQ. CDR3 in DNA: TGTGCCAGCAGCCAAGGTTTGGAGACAGGGAACTCCTACGAGCAGTACTTC. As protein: CASSQGLETGNSYEQYF.

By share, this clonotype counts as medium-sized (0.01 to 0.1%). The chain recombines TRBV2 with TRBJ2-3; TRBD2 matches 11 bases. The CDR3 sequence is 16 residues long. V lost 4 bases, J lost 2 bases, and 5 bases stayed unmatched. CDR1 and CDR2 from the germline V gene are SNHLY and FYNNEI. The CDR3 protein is CASSAGTSGPTDTQYF. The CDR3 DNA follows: TGTGCCAGCAGTGCTGGGACTAGCGGACCCACAGATACGCAGTATTTT.

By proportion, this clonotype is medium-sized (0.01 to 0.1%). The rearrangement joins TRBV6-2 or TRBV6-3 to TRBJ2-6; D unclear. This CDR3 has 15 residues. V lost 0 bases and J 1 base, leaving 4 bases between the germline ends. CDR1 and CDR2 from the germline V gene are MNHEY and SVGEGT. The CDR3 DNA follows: TGTGCCAGCAGTTACTCAGCGTCTGGGGCCAACGTCCTGACTTTC. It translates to CASSYSASGANVLTF.

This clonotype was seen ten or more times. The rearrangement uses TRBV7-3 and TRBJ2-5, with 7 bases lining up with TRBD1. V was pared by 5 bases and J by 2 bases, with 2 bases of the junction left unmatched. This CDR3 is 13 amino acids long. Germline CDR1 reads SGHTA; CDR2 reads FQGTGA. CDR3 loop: CASSGGQQETQYF. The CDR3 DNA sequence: TGTGCCAGCAGCGGGGGACAGCAAGAGACCCAGTACTTC. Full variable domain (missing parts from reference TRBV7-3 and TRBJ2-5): GAGVSQTPSNKVTEKGKYVELRCDPISGHTALYWYRQSLGQGPEFLIYFQGTGAADDSGLPNDRFFAVRPEGSVSTLKIQRTERGDSAVYLCASSGGQQETQYFGPGTRLLVL.

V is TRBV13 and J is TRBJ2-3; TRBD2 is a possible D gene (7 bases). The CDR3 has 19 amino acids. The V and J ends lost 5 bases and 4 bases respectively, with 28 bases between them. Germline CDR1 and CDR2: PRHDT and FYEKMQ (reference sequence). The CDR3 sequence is CASSPSGLRDKLHPDTQYF. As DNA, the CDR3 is TGTGCCAGCAGCCCTAGCGGCCTTCGGGACAAATTACATCCAGATACGCAGTATTTT.

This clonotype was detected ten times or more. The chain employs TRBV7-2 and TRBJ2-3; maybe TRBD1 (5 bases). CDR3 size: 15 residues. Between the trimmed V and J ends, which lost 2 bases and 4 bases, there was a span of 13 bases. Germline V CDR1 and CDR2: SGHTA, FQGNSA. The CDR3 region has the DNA TGTGCCAGCAGCTTACAACTGGGGCAAGCAGATACGCAGTATTTT. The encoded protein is CASSLQLGQADTQYF.

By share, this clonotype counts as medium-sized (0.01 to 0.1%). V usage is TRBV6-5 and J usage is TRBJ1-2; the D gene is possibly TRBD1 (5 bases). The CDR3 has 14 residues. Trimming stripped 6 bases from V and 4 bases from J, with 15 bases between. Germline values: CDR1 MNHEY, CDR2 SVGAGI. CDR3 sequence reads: CASRVTRQSYGYTF. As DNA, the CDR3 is TGTGCCAGCAGGGTTACCCGACAGAGCTATGGCTACACCTTC.

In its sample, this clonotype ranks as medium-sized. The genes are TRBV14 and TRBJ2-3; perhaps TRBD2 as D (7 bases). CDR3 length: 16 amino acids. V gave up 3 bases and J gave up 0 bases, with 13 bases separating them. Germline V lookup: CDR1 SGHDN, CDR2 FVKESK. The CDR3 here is CASSQHGGLSTDTQYF. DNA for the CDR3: TGTGCCAGCAGCCAGCACGGGGGGCTAAGCACAGATACGCAGTATTTT.

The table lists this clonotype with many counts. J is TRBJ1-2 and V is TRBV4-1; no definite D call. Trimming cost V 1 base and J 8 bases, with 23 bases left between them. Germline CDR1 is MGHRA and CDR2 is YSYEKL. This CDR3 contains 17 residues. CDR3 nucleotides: TGCGCCAGCAGCCAAGTATATGGCAGCCCATTAGAGCGAGGCTACACCTTC. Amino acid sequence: CASSQVYGSPLERGYTF.

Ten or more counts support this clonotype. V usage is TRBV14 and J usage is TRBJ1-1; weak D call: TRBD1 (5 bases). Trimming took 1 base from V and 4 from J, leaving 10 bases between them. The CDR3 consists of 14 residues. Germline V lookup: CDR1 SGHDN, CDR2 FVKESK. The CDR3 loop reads CASSQVQGGTEAFF. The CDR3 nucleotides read TGTGCCAGCAGCCAAGTGCAGGGAGGCACTGAAGCTTTCTTT.

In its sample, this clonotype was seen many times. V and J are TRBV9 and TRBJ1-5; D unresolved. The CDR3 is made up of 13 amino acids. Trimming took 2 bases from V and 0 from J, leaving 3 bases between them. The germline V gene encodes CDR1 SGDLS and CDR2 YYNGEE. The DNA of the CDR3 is TGTGCCAGCAGCGTCGGTAGCAATCAGCCCCAGCATTTT. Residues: CASSVGSNQPQHF.

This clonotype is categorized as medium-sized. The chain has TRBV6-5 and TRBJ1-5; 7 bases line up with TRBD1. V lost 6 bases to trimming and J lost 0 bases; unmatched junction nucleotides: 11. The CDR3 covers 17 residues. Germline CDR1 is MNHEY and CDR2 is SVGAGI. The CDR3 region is CASRVGQARYSNQPQHF. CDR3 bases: TGTGCCAGCAGGGTAGGACAGGCGCGGTATAGCAATCAGCCCCAGCATTTT.

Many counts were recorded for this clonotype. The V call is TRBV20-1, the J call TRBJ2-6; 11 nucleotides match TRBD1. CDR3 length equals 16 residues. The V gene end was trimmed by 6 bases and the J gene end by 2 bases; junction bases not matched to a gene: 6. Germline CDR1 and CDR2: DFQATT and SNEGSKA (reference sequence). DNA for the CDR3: TGCAGTGCCCCGCCGGACAGGGGGCCTGGGGCCAACGTCCTGACTTTC. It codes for CSAPPDRGPGANVLTF.

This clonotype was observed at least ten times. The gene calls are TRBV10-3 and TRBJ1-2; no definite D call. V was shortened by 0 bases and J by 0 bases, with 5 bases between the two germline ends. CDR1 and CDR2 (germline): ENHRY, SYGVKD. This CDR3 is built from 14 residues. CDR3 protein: CAISESIANYGYTF. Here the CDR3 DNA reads TGTGCCATCAGTGAGTCGATAGCTAACTATGGCTACACCTTC.

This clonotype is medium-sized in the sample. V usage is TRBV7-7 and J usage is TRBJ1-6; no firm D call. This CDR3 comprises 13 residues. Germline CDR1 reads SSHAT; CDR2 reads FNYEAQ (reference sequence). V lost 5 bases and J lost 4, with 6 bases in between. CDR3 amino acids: CASSRDYNSPLHF. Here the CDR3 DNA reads TGTGCCAGCAGCCGGGATTATAATTCACCCCTCCACTTT. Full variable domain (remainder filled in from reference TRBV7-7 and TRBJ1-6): GAGVSQSPRYKVTKRGQDVTLRCDPISSHATLYWYQQALGQGPEFLTYFNYEAQPDKSGLPSDRFSAERPEGSISTLTIQRTEQRDSAMYRCASSRDYNSPLHFGNGTRLTVT.

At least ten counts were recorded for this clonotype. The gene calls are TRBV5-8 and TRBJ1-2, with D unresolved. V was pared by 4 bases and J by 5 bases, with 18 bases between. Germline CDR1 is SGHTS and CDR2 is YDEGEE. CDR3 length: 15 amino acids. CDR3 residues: CASSRSGVSRYGYTF. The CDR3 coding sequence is TGTGCCAGCAGCAGGAGTGGGGTTTCCCGTTATGGCTACACCTTC.

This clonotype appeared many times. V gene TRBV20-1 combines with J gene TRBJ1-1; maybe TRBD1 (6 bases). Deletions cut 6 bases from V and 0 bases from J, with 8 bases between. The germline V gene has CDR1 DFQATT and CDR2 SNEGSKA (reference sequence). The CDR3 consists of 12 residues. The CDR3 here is CSAGQMNTEAFF. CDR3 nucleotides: TGCAGTGCAGGACAGATGAACACTGAAGCTTTCTTT.

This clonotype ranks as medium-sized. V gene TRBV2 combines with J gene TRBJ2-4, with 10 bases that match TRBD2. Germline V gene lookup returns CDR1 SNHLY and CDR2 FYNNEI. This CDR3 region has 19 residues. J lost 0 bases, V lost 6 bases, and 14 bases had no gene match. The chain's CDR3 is CASRLRLAGDLLAKNIQYF. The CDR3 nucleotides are TGTGCCAGCAGGCTCCGGCTAGCGGGGGACCTCCTAGCCAAAAACATTCAGTACTTC.

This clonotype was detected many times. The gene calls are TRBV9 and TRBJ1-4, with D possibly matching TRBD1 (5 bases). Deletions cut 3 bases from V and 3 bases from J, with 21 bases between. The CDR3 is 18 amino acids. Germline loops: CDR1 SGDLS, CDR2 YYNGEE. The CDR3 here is CASSAQTGTEFSNEKLFF. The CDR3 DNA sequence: TGTGCCAGCAGCGCCCAAACCGGGACGGAGTTCTCTAATGAAAAACTGTTTTTT. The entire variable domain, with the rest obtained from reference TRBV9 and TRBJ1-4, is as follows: DSGVTQTPKHLITATGQRVTLRCSPRSGDLSVYWYQQSLDQGLQFLIQYYNGEERAKGNILERFSAQQFPDLHSELNLSSLELGDSALYFCASSAQTGTEFSNEKLFFGSGTQLSVL.

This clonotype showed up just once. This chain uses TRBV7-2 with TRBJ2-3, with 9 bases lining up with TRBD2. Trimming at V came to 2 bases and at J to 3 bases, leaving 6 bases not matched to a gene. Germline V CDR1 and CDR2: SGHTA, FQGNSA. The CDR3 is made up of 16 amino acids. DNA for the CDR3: TGTGCCAGCAGCTTAAGGTTTAGCGGGGGAACAGATACGCAGTATTTT. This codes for CASSLRFSGGTDTQYF.

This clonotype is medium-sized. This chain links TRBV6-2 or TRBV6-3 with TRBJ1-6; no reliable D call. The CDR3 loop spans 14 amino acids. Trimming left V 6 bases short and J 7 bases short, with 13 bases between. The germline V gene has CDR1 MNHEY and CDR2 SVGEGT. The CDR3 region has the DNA TGTGCCAGCAGCATATCCAGCGAGAATTCACCCCTCCACTTT. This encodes CASSISSENSPLHF.

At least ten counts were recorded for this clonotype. The CDR3 region is CASSPAPGGAVEAFF. DNA of the CDR3: TGTGCCAGCAGTCCCGCCCCGGGAGGGGCAGTTGAAGCTTTCTTT. The chain employs TRBV12-3 or TRBV12-4 and TRBJ1-1; D possibly corresponds to TRBD1 (5 bases). V lost 5 bases to trimming and J lost 7 bases, with 20 bases between them. This CDR3 spans 15 amino acids.

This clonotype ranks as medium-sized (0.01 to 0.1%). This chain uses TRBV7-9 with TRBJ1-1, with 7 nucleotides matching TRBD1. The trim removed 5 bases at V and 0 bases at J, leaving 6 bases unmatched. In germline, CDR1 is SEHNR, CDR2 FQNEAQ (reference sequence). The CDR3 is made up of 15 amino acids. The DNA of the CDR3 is TGTGCCAGCAGCATGGGGGGACAGTTGAACACTGAAGCTTTCTTT. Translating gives CASSMGGQLNTEAFF.

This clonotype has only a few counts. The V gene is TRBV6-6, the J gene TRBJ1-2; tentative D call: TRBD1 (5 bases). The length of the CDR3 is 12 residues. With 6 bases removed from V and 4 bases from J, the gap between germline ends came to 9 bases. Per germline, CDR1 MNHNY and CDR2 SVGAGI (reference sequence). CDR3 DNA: TGTGCCAGCAGGGGAGACAGCTATGGCTACACCTTC. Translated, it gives CASRGDSYGYTF.

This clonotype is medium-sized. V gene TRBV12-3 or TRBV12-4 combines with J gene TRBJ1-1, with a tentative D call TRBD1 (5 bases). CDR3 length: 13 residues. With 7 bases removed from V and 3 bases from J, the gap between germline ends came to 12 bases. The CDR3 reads CASMGEVDTEAFF. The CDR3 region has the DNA TGTGCCAGCATGGGGGAAGTCGACACTGAAGCTTTCTTT.

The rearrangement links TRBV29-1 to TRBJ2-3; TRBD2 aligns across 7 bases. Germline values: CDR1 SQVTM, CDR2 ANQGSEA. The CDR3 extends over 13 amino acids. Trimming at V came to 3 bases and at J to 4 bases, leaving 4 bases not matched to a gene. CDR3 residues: CSVEAGVSDTQYF. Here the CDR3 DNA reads TGCAGCGTTGAGGCGGGGGTATCAGATACGCAGTATTTT.

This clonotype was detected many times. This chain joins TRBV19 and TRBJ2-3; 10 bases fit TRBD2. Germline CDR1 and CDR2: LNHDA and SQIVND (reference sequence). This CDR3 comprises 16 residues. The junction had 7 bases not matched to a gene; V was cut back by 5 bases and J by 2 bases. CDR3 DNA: TGTGCCAGTAGTCTGATAGCGGGGGGCCTCACAGATACGCAGTATTTT. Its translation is CASSLIAGGLTDTQYF.

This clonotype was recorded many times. CDR3: CASRGLGQNQPQHF. The CDR3 region has the DNA TGTGCCAGTAGGGGCCTGGGACAGAATCAGCCCCAGCATTTT. The chain couples TRBV19 to TRBJ1-5, with TRBD1 matching over 7 bases. The CDR3 covers 14 residues. CDR1 and CDR2 from the germline V gene are LNHDA and SQIVND (reference sequence). V shed 6 bases and J 4 bases; nucleotides not matched to a gene: 6.